These 14 T cell receptor beta chains were all obtained from the same sample, sequenced in a study of Graves' ophthalmopathy and Graves' hyperthyroidism. RNA served as the template for amplifying TCR beta CDR3 regions. RT-PCR in the first round used HTBI primers; a second-round multiplex PCR followed. TCRdb re-derived calls from the multiplex PCR reads in MiXCR, one entry per CDR3 protein. In the table there are around 660,000 distinct CDR3 sequences, roughly two fifths of which are singletons. Material for sequencing was peripheral blood. All receptors come from an adult man with Graves' ophthalmopathy.

The chain links TRBV3-1 to TRBJ1-4; D ambiguous. This CDR3 region has 15 residues. Germline assignment: CDR1 LGHDT and CDR2 YNNKEL (reference sequence). With 5 bases removed from V and 7 bases from J, the gap between germline ends came to 17 bases. DNA of the CDR3: TGTGCCAGCAGCAAGGAGACGGTCGCGAGTGAAAAACTGTTTTTT. Its protein product is CASSKETVASEKLFF.

The chain couples TRBV6-2 or TRBV6-3 to TRBJ1-5, with D tentatively TRBD1 (6 bases). V dropped 4 bases and J dropped 6 bases, with 10 bases sitting between them. The CDR3 has 13 amino acids. CDR1 is MNHEY, CDR2 SVGEGT, per germline. CDR3 nucleotide sequence: TGTGCCAGCAGTTGGGGGGCACTTCAGCCCCAGCATTTT. This codes for CASSWGALQPQHF.

This clonotype was observed many times. The chain is built from TRBV10-3 and TRBJ1-1; 7 nucleotides agree with TRBD1. The CDR3 length is 14 residues. CDR1 and CDR2 (germline): ENHRY, SYGVKD. The V segment lost 6 bases and the J segment 7 bases; nucleotides outside the gene matches: 11. The CDR3 coding sequence is TGTGCCATCAGGGGCCAGGGACAGTATAATGAAGCTTTCTTT. It yields the protein CAIRGQGQYNEAFF.

This clonotype was picked up many times. The chain uses TRBV24-1 and TRBJ2-2; TRBD1 matches 11 bases. From germline, CDR1 is KGHDR and CDR2 SFDVKD. V trimming: 0 bases; J trimming: 7 bases; junction bases outside the gene matches: 15. This CDR3 spans 20 amino acids. The CDR3 here is CATSDLPVLSDRGLNGELFF. Written as DNA, the CDR3 is TGTGCCACCAGTGATTTGCCTGTGTTATCGGACAGGGGGCTAAACGGGGAGCTGTTTTTT.

This clonotype was picked up many times. The chain links TRBV7-3 to TRBJ2-5; D is undetermined. The V and J ends lost 5 bases and 4 bases respectively, with 14 bases between them. The CDR3 consists of 14 residues. Germline V gene data show CDR1 as SGHTA and CDR2 as FQGTGA. The CDR3 region is CASSLDPRGETQYF. CDR3 nucleotides: TGTGCCAGCAGCCTGGACCCCCGCGGAGAGACCCAGTACTTC.

A word on this clonotype: With a much larger clone just one base away, this may be a read error. The gene calls are TRBV2 and TRBJ2-7; 12 nucleotides match TRBD2. There are 15 residues in the CDR3. Germline V gene sequence: CDR1 SNHLY, CDR2 FYNNEI. The CDR3 is CASSPTSGRSYEQCF. CDR3 DNA: TGTGCCAGCAGCCCGACTAGCGGGAGATCCTACGAGCAGTGCTTC. Supplemented by reference TRBV2 and TRBJ2-7, the full variable domain reads EPEVTQTPSHQVTQMGQEVILRCVPISNHLYFYWYRQILGQKVEFLVSFYNNEISEKSEIFDDQFSVERPDGSNFTLKIRSTKLEDSAMYFCASSPTSGRSYEQCFGPGTRLTVT.

In its sample, this clonotype was seen a few times. V gene TRBV5-4 combines with J gene TRBJ1-4, with TRBD1 identical over 8 bases. The CDR3 contains 15 residues. The V gene end was trimmed by 0 bases and the J gene end by 7 bases; junction bases not matched to a gene: 5. Germline V gene sequence: CDR1 SGHNT, CDR2 YYREEE (reference sequence). The CDR3 loop reads CASSLGTGFIEKLFF. The CDR3 region has the DNA TGTGCCAGCAGCTTGGGGACAGGGTTTATTGAAAAACTGTTTTTT.

This clonotype has a count of ten or more. The chain recombines TRBV24-1 with TRBJ1-2, with unresolved D. The V gene's germline CDR1 is KGHDR and CDR2 SFDVKD. Trimming cost V 1 base and J 10 bases, with 9 bases left between them. CDR3 length equals 12 residues. CDR3 nucleotide sequence: TGTGCCACCAGTGATTTTTTCGGGGTCTACACCTTC. Amino acids: CATSDFFGVYTF.

This clonotype was detected ten times or more. V and J are TRBV10-3 and TRBJ1-3; D uncertain. CDR3 length: 13 residues. V dropped 4 bases and J dropped 2 bases, with 6 bases sitting between them. Germline lookup yields CDR1 ENHRY and CDR2 SYGVKD. The CDR3 loop is CAISGGAGNTIYF. The CDR3 DNA reads as TGTGCCATCAGTGGTGGTGCTGGAAACACCATATATTTT.

This clonotype was counted many times. The chain recombines TRBV15 with TRBJ2-7; no clear D. Germline CDR1 and CDR2: LNHNV and YYDKDF (reference sequence). The germline V and J ends were trimmed by 2 bases and 6 bases, with 14 bases remaining between them. This CDR3 comprises 14 residues. The CDR3 coding sequence is TGTGCCACCAGCAGAACTATAGTAGGTGGCGAGCAGTACTTC. Protein product: CATSRTIVGGEQYF.

This clonotype showed up many times. The chain couples TRBV4-2 to TRBJ2-5; D not resolved. The germline gives CDR1 LGHNA, CDR2 YNFKEQ. The V and J ends lost 5 bases and 4 bases respectively, with 17 bases between them. This CDR3 spans 15 amino acids. The CDR3: CASSARPLPLETQYF. CDR3 DNA sequence: TGTGCCAGCAGCGCAAGGCCCTTGCCATTAGAGACCCAGTACTTC.

This clonotype has at least ten counts. J is TRBJ2-5 and V is TRBV5-1, with 9 nucleotides matching TRBD1. CDR1 is SGHRS, CDR2 YFSETQ, per germline. J was trimmed by 5 bases and V by 3 bases; bases with no gene match: 8. CDR3 length: 15 residues. The DNA for the CDR3 is TGCGCCAGCAGCTCCGCCGGGACAGGGAGGGAGACCCAGTACTTC. It translates to CASSSAGTGRETQYF.

The chain carries TRBV20-1 and TRBJ2-5, with TRBD1 identical over 9 bases. Germline CDR1 is DFQATT and CDR2 is SNEGSKA (reference sequence). J lost 7 bases, V lost 3 bases, and 6 bases had no gene match. The CDR3 consists of 13 residues. The CDR3 DNA follows: TGCAGTGCTAGCGGGGGACAGGGAGGGACCCAGTACTTC. Amino acids: CSASGGQGGTQYF.

The CDR3 DNA reads as TGTGCTAGAGGCCTAGACAGAGGCAATCAGCCCCAGCATTTT. Protein product: CARGLDRGNQPQHF. The J gene is TRBJ1-5, the V gene TRBV10-3; D possibly corresponds to TRBD1 (5 bases). The CDR3 length is 14 residues. CDR1 is ENHRY, CDR2 SYGVKD, per germline.